This T cell receptor beta chain came from a study of radiation and T cells in renal cell carcinoma. Background on the study: Nephrectomy followed 15 Gy stereotactic body radiation by 4 weeks.

Clones were sequenced by immunoSEQ multiplex PCR, and TCRdb holds only the in-frame ones, with some missing. The table lists about 91,000 clones, 82% of them singletons, with 6% to 7% in the top ten. With respect to this clone: No antigen is known for it.

General study points: From baseline, blood top tumor clonotypes peaked at 2 weeks post-radiation.

The CDR3 loop spans 15 amino acids. Trimming stripped 6 bases from V and 1 base from J, with 17 bases between. Per the germline V gene, CDR1 is SQVTM and CDR2 is ANQGSEA. Indicated time point: baseline pretreatment blood. Sample treatment: 15 Gy SBRT to primary tumor, nephrectomy 4 weeks later. After SBRT, blood was collected at 2 and 4 weeks, plus baseline. The tumor was a clear cell renal cell carcinoma. The specimen comprised blood, sampled from a patient whose treatment included radiotherapy and nephrectomy. The sequence came from a man in his fifties or sixties with renal cell carcinoma. This chain links TRBV29-1 with TRBJ2-3, with D unresolved. CDR3 sequence (DNA): TGCAGCGTGCGTCCGCCCGAAGGACGCACAGATACGCAGTATTTT. Amino acids: CSVRPPEGRTDTQYF.